Listed here are 30 T cell receptor beta chains from one sample, sequenced in a study of blood T cell repertoires in COVID-19. The assay was immunoSEQ multiplex PCR, and TCRdb's table has in-frame clones only and misses some. The sample consists of about 220,000 clones, approximately 80% of them appearing once. Sequenced sample: peripheral blood. These receptors originate from a man aged 30-40 years with active or convalescent COVID-19.

The chain uses TRBV28 and TRBJ2-7; 7 positions match TRBD1. The CDR3 runs to 14 residues. V shed 7 bases and J 2 bases; nucleotides not matched to a gene: 8. The germline V gene has CDR1 MDHEN and CDR2 SYDVKM. Here the CDR3 reads CASITGQRPYEQYF. Written as DNA, the CDR3 is TGTGCCAGCATTACGGGACAGAGACCCTACGAGCAGTACTTC.

Details on this clone: The junction does not match germline at one end; this may be a read error. Within the sample, other DNA sequences also encode this same CDR3. This chain links TRBV29-1 with TRBJ2-3; TRBD1 matches 7 bases. The CDR3 is 12 amino acids. The germline V gene has CDR1 SQVTM and CDR2 ANQGSEA. The CDR3 region is CSGGTAGDTQYF. The CDR3 nucleotides are TGCAGCGGGGGGACAGCTGGAGATACGCAATATTTT.

This clone occurred a few times. The CDR3 sequence is CASGQPNEKLFF. The CDR3 DNA is TGTGCCAGCGGACAGCCTAATGAAAAACTGTTTTTT. The rearrangement links TRBV25-1 to TRBJ1-4, with D perhaps matching TRBD1 (6 bases). The CDR3 runs to 12 residues. Trimming removed 8 bases from V and 3 bases from J, with 7 bases in between. Germline loops: CDR1 MGHDK, CDR2 SYGVNS.

Here the CDR3 reads CASTRAGTFNEQFF. DNA of the CDR3: TGTGCCAGCACCCGAGCGGGGACTTTCAATGAGCAGTTCTTC. The chain couples TRBV7-8 to TRBJ2-1; 7 positions agree with TRBD2. CDR3 length: 14 amino acids. With 7 bases clipped from V and 6 bases from J, the junction kept 9 bases outside the gene matches. Germline V gene sequence: CDR1 SGHVS, CDR2 FQNEAQ.

This clone was found a few times. The rearrangement links TRBV10-2 to TRBJ1-6; tentatively, D is TRBD1 (6 bases). There are 17 residues in the CDR3. CDR1 is WSHSY and CDR2 is SAAADI in the germline V gene. With 6 bases removed from V and 0 bases from J, the gap between germline ends came to 15 bases. The CDR3 coding sequence is TGCGCCAGCAGGAAGGACAGAGCCAGCTCCTATAATTCACCCCTCCACTTT. The encoded protein is CASRKDRASSYNSPLHF.

The CDR3 bases are TGTGCCAGCAGCGTCCTCGGGAGCGGGGGGGCAGATGAGCAGTTCTTC. This translates into CASSVLGSGGADEQFF. This chain connects TRBV9 to TRBJ2-1, with 10 positions matching TRBD2. The CDR3 consists of 16 residues. Germline assignment: CDR1 SGDLS and CDR2 YYNGEE. The ends lost 2 bases at V and 8 bases at J; junction bases unmatched: 10.

This chain links TRBV6-5 with TRBJ1-1; D perhaps matches TRBD1 (5 bases). CDR3 length: 13 amino acids. Between the trimmed V and J ends, which lost 7 bases and 4 bases, there was a span of 13 bases. Germline V CDR1 and CDR2: MNHEY, SVGAGI. For the CDR3, the DNA is TGTGCCAGCATTGGGGGGTGGAGCACTGAAGCTTTCTTT. Protein product: CASIGGWSTEAFF.

The gene calls are TRBV24-1 and TRBJ1-5; D not resolved. The V and J ends lost 4 bases and 3 bases respectively, with 9 bases between them. In germline, CDR1 is KGHDR, CDR2 SFDVKD. The CDR3 spans 14 residues. The CDR3 DNA reads TGTGCCACCAGTGACAGGCCTGACAATCAGCCCCAGCATTTT. It codes for CATSDRPDNQPQHF.

The CDR3 sequence: CASSEAPGGRVRLGTEAFF. In nucleotides, the CDR3 is TGTGCCAGCAGTGAAGCGCCGGGGGGGCGAGTGCGATTGGGCACTGAAGCTTTCTTT. The chain combines TRBV2 with TRBJ1-1; D might be TRBD1 (6 bases). Germline V CDR1 and CDR2: SNHLY, FYNNEI. This CDR3 is 19 amino acids long. The ends were cut back, 0 bases at V and 4 bases at J, with 24 bases in the middle.

In this sample, this clone turned up a few times. The rearrangement joins TRBV6-2 or TRBV6-3 to TRBJ1-5, with D tentatively TRBD1 (5 bases). The length of the CDR3 is 16 residues. Trimming shortened V by 2 bases and J by 0 bases, and 11 bases separated the two germline ends. CDR1 is MNHEY, CDR2 SVGEGT, per germline. In DNA form, the CDR3 reads TGTGCCAGCAGTTACGGGGCGGACGGTAGCAATCAGCCCCAGCATTTT. Its translation: CASSYGADGSNQPQHF.

The gene calls are TRBV28 and TRBJ1-5; 10 bases match TRBD1. The CDR3 is made up of 16 amino acids. V trimming: 5 bases; J trimming: 8 bases; junction bases outside the gene matches: 12. The germline gives CDR1 MDHEN, CDR2 SYDVKM. CDR3 nucleotides: TGTGCCAGCAGTCGGGACGGGACAGGGGTTAGTAAGCCCCAGCATTTT. Translated, it gives CASSRDGTGVSKPQHF.

The chain combines TRBV7-8 with TRBJ2-5; possibly TRBD2 for D (6 bases). Germline-derived CDR1 and CDR2 are SGHVS and FQNEAQ. The CDR3 length is 14 residues. Trimming removed 5 bases at V and 4 bases at J, with 14 bases between. CDR3 loop: CASSPQGLSETQYF. The CDR3 DNA follows: TGTGCCAGCAGCCCTCAGGGACTTTCAGAGACCCAGTACTTC.

The chain couples TRBV11-2 to TRBJ1-6; 8 bases match TRBD1. The V gene's germline CDR1 is SGHAT and CDR2 FQNNGV. The CDR3 sequence is 16 residues long. V was pared by 4 bases and J by 10 bases, with 12 bases of the junction left unmatched. The CDR3: CASSSTRGREFSPLHF. The CDR3 DNA reads as TGTGCCAGCAGCTCGACCAGGGGGCGGGAATTCTCACCCCTCCACTTT.

V usage is TRBV7-3 and J usage is TRBJ1-2; 7 positions agree with TRBD1. The CDR3 runs 13 residues. V shed 0 bases and J 11 bases; nucleotides not matched to a gene: 6. Looked up from germline, CDR1 is SGHTA and CDR2 is FQGTGA. The CDR3 coding sequence is TGTGCCAGCAGCTTAACCCTCGGACAGGAATACACCTTC. Its protein product is CASSLTLGQEYTF. The full variable domain, completed using reference TRBV7-3 and TRBJ1-2, is GAGVSQTPSNKVTEKGKYVELRCDPISGHTALYWYRQSLGQGPEFLIYFQGTGAADDSGLPNDRFFAVRPEGSVSTLKIQRTERGDSAVYLCASSLTLGQEYTFGSGTRLTVV.

The rearrangement joins TRBV5-6 to TRBJ1-6; a weak D match, TRBD1 (5 bases). In germline, CDR1 is SGHDT, CDR2 YYEEEE. The CDR3 is made up of 15 amino acids. Trimming removed 1 base from V and 10 bases from J, with 15 bases in between. DNA for the CDR3: TGTGCCAGCAGCTTGTGGGCAGGGTACTCCTCACCCCTCCACTTT. Its translation is CASSLWAGYSSPLHF.

The chain links TRBV30 to TRBJ1-5; D is unclear. Trimming left V 2 bases short and J 0 bases short, with 11 bases between. The germline V gene has CDR1 GTSNPN and CDR2 SVGIG (reference sequence). This CDR3 spans 15 amino acids. CDR3 sequence reads: CAWSLASVSNQPQHF. Here the CDR3 DNA reads TGTGCCTGGAGTTTGGCTTCCGTTAGCAATCAGCCCCAGCATTTT.

The chain uses TRBV5-5 and TRBJ1-2; 8 nucleotides line up with TRBD1. CDR3 length equals 12 residues. With 2 bases clipped from V and 8 bases from J, the junction kept 2 bases outside the gene matches. Germline V gives CDR1 SGHKS, CDR2 YYEKEE (reference sequence). The CDR3 DNA is TGTGCCAGCAGCTTAGACAGGGGCGGCTACACCTTC. This gives the protein CASSLDRGGYTF. Filled out from reference TRBV5-5 and TRBJ1-2, the complete variable domain reads DAGVTQSPTHLIKTRGQQVTLRCSPISGHKSVSWYQQVLGQGPQFIFQYYEKEERGRGNFPDRFSARQFPNYSSELNVNALLLGDSALYLCASSLDRGGYTFGSGTRLTVV.

The chain couples TRBV19 to TRBJ1-4; 8 positions agree with TRBD1. The CDR3 is 17 amino acids. V was pared by 4 bases and J by 5 bases, with 12 bases of the junction left unmatched. From germline, CDR1 is LNHDA and CDR2 SQIVND (reference sequence). This CDR3 is CASSRRGQVIKNEKLFF. The CDR3 coding sequence is TGTGCCAGTAGTAGGAGGGGACAGGTCATTAAGAATGAAAAACTGTTTTTT.

The V and J genes are TRBV10-3 and TRBJ2-3; a possible D gene is TRBD2 (5 bases). Germline loops: CDR1 ENHRY, CDR2 SYGVKD. There are 14 residues in the CDR3. Trimming took off 0 bases at V and 5 bases at J, with 9 bases between the two ends. CDR3: CAISESSGRDTQYF. The CDR3, as DNA: TGTGCCATCAGTGAGTCGAGCGGACGAGATACGCAGTATTTT.

This clone was counted only a few times. The chain couples TRBV28 to TRBJ1-2; the D gene is possibly TRBD1 (5 bases). The CDR3 sequence is 15 residues long. Deletions cut 5 bases from V and 5 bases from J, with 18 bases between. Germline assignment: CDR1 MDHEN and CDR2 SYDVKM. CDR3 residues: CASSTSGGGAYGYTF. Here the CDR3 DNA reads TGTGCCAGCAGTACCTCAGGAGGAGGGGCATATGGCTACACCTTC.

This clone came up a few times. This chain uses TRBV15 with TRBJ2-7; maybe TRBD2 (6 bases). V was clipped by 5 bases and J by 3 bases, with 8 bases between them. The CDR3 runs to 12 residues. Germline V gene sequence: CDR1 LNHNV, CDR2 YYDKDF (reference sequence). CDR3 DNA: TGTGCCACCAGCGTGGGACTCTACGAGCAGTACTTC. This translates into CATSVGLYEQYF.

The chain combines TRBV9 with TRBJ1-2; D possibly corresponds to TRBD1 (6 bases). V was shortened by 0 bases and J by 4 bases, with 10 bases between the two germline ends. This CDR3 is built from 14 residues. Germline CDR1 and CDR2: SGDLS and YYNGEE. CDR3 amino acids: CASSVEGQGYGYTF. DNA for the CDR3: TGTGCCAGCAGCGTAGAGGGACAAGGCTATGGCTACACCTTC.

The V gene is TRBV2, the J gene TRBJ1-1; D is possibly TRBD1 (5 bases). V was pared by 8 bases and J by 6 bases, with 10 bases between. The CDR3 has 11 amino acids. Germline V gene sequence: CDR1 SNHLY, CDR2 FYNNEI. As DNA, the CDR3 is TGTGCCAGCGCCAGGGTCGCTGAAGCTTTCTTT. This codes for CASARVAEAFF.

The rearrangement uses TRBV7-2 and TRBJ2-2; 7 nucleotides align to TRBD2. Germline CDR1 is SGHTA and CDR2 is FQGNSA. This CDR3 is built from 15 residues. The trim removed 8 bases at V and 7 bases at J, leaving 13 bases unmatched. The chain's CDR3 is CASFPRGGYGGELFF. The CDR3 DNA sequence: TGTGCCAGCTTCCCGCGCGGGGGTTACGGCGGGGAGCTGTTTTTT.

The rearrangement links TRBV27 to TRBJ2-1, with 8 bases matching TRBD2. The CDR3 is 13 amino acids. With 5 bases clipped from V and 6 bases from J, the junction kept 3 bases outside the gene matches. Looked up from germline, CDR1 is MNHEY and CDR2 is SMNVEV (reference sequence). The CDR3 nucleotides are TGTGCCAGCAGTCTGGGACTAGTCAATGAGCAGTTCTTC. Protein: CASSLGLVNEQFF.

The chain combines TRBV27 with TRBJ2-1, with 7 bases aligning to TRBD2. The CDR3 length is 15 residues. Trimming took 7 bases from V and 6 from J; bases not matched to a gene: 12. CDR1 and CDR2 (germline): MNHEY, SMNVEV (reference sequence). The CDR3 nucleotides read TGTGCCAGCACCTCCTTCAAAGGGAGGGTCAATGAGCAGTTCTTC. Translated: CASTSFKGRVNEQFF.

This clone has a count of ten or more. The V call is TRBV6-1, the J call TRBJ2-3; TRBD2 aligns across 9 bases. With V trimmed by 3 bases and J by 3 bases, 13 bases remained unmatched. The germline V gene has CDR1 MNHNS and CDR2 SASEGT. CDR3 length equals 18 residues. In nucleotides, the CDR3 is TGTGCCAGCAGTGATTCTCTGGCGGGAGGGCCCGGGACAGATACGCAGTATTTT. This sequence encodes CASSDSLAGGPGTDTQYF.

Here the CDR3 reads CASSLDTTGGRDGYTF. The CDR3 bases are TGCGCCAGCAGCTTGGACACGACAGGGGGTAGAGATGGCTACACCTTC. V and J are TRBV5-1 and TRBJ1-2; TRBD1 matches at 9 bases. J lost 6 bases, V lost 0 bases, and 9 bases had no gene match. The germline gives CDR1 SGHRS, CDR2 YFSETQ. This CDR3 is built from 16 residues.

The chain employs TRBV6-6 and TRBJ1-1, with D unclear. Trimming pared 2 bases from V and 3 bases from J, leaving 16 bases between. From germline, CDR1 is MNHNY and CDR2 SVGAGI (reference sequence). The CDR3 contains 16 residues. This CDR3 is CASSYPTREVYTEAFF. CDR3 sequence (DNA): TGTGCCAGCAGTTACCCAACTCGGGAGGTTTACACTGAAGCTTTCTTT.

This chain links TRBV18 with TRBJ1-2, with 8 bases lining up with TRBD1. Germline V gene sequence: CDR1 KGHSH, CDR2 LQKENI. The CDR3 is 14 amino acids. V lost 3 bases to trimming and J lost 6 bases; unmatched junction nucleotides: 6. CDR3 loop: CASSPSQGVDGYTF. The CDR3 coding sequence is TGTGCCAGCTCACCTTCACAGGGGGTAGATGGCTACACCTTC.